The 9 T cell receptor beta chains in this list originate from one sample, sequenced in a study of T cell repertoires in cytomegalovirus infection. TCRdb reprocessed the reads via MiXCR and lists one record per CDR3 protein. Of 740,000 or so distinct CDR3 sequences in the sample, roughly a third were seen once. The sequenced sample consisted of PBMCs. The receptors shown here come from a human donor in good health (CMV status not recorded). Some clones in this sample may be carry-over from other donors' samples.

The CDR3 is CSVDTAPDTQYF. CDR3 nucleotide sequence: TGCAGCGTTGACACTGCTCCAGATACGCAGTATTTT. The gene calls are TRBV29-1 and TRBJ2-3; unclear D gene. Germline lookup yields CDR1 SQVTM and CDR2 ANQGSEA. V lost 3 bases to trimming and J lost 4 bases, with 8 bases between them. The CDR3 consists of 12 residues.

Only one count was recorded for this clonotype. The genes are TRBV4-2 and TRBJ1-1; D not resolved. There are 14 residues in the CDR3. V was trimmed by 1 base and J by 2 bases, leaving 8 bases between them. Germline V gene lookup returns CDR1 LGHNA and CDR2 YNFKEQ. The CDR3 spells CASSQGKANTEAFF. Written as DNA, the CDR3 is TGTGCCAGCAGCCAAGGGAAAGCCAACACTGAAGCTTTCTTT.

The chain has TRBV4-1 and TRBJ1-1; the D gene is possibly TRBD1 (5 bases). The germline CDR1 and CDR2 sequences are MGHRA and YSYEKL. This CDR3 has 16 residues. The ends were cut back, 3 bases at V and 0 bases at J, with 14 bases in the middle. CDR3 sequence reads: CASSHQGGPMNTEAFF. CDR3 nucleotide sequence: TGCGCCAGCAGCCACCAGGGCGGACCGATGAACACTGAAGCTTTCTTT.

This clonotype was seen a few times. This chain connects TRBV7-3 to TRBJ2-1; TRBD2 matches 7 bases. The CDR3 extends over 17 amino acids. Trimming at V came to 0 bases and at J to 1 base, leaving 6 bases not matched to a gene. Germline V gene sequence: CDR1 SGHTA, CDR2 FQGTGA. CDR3 in amino acids: CASSLTLPAGSYNEQFF. DNA for the CDR3: TGTGCCAGCAGCTTAACTCTTCCAGCGGGGTCCTACAATGAGCAGTTCTTC.

The rearrangement joins TRBV14 to TRBJ2-1, with D perhaps assigned TRBD1 or TRBD2 (5 bases each). CDR1 is SGHDN, CDR2 FVKESK, per germline. V lost 0 bases and J 6 bases, leaving 15 bases between the germline ends. The CDR3 runs to 16 residues. The CDR3 spells CASSQEYLGVGNEQFF. The DNA of the CDR3 is TGTGCCAGCAGCCAAGAGTATCTGGGGGTGGGCAATGAGCAGTTCTTC.

This clonotype has more than one count but fewer than ten. V usage is TRBV28 and J usage is TRBJ1-4; a weak D match, TRBD1 (6 bases). The CDR3 is 16 residues long. CDR1 MDHEN and CDR2 SYDVKM come from the germline V gene. Trimming shortened V by 5 bases and J by 0 bases, and 13 bases separated the two germline ends. The CDR3 bases are TGTGCCAGCAGTAACCCGGGACACCCAACTAATGAAAAACTGTTTTTT. The encoded protein is CASSNPGHPTNEKLFF.

This clonotype was counted at least ten times. The chain couples TRBV27 to TRBJ1-5; D is ambiguous. Trimming pared 3 bases from V and 0 bases from J, leaving 12 bases between. The CDR3 totals 16 residues. CDR1 and CDR2 from the germline V gene are MNHEY and SMNVEV (reference sequence). The CDR3 coding sequence is TGTGCCAGCAGTTTTTCGGGAGGAGTTAGCAATCAGCCCCAGCATTTT. It codes for CASSFSGGVSNQPQHF.

This clonotype was observed a handful of times. The chain joins TRBV6-5 to TRBJ1-5, with 8 nucleotides matching TRBD1. V shed 5 bases, J shed 5 bases, and the junction held 8 bases outside the gene matches. The CDR3 extends over 15 amino acids. Per the germline V gene, CDR1 is MNHEY and CDR2 is SVGAGI. CDR3 bases: TGTGCCAGCAGTCCAGGGGGCATTGGATATCAGCCCCAGCATTTT. Its translation: CASSPGGIGYQPQHF.

Only a few counts were recorded for this clonotype. V and J are TRBV7-8 and TRBJ2-7; possible D gene TRBD1, 6 bases. V was trimmed by 0 bases and J by 4 bases, leaving 13 bases between them. This CDR3 region has 15 residues. CDR1 is SGHVS and CDR2 is FQNEAQ in the germline V gene. The CDR3 sequence is CASSLALKQGYEQYF. As DNA, the CDR3 is TGTGCCAGCAGCTTAGCCTTAAAACAGGGTTACGAGCAGTACTTC.